The text below deals with one TCR beta chain. Its target is not known. This table comes from immunoSEQ multiplex PCR, and its TCRdb copy is limited to in-frame clones, with some not included. Altogether 63,000 or so clones are present, about 90% being singletons, with the ten largest covering approximately 2.8%. CDR3 length: 13 residues. CDR1 is SGHRS and CDR2 is YFSETQ in the germline V gene. Trimming shortened V by 1 base and J by 6 bases, and 10 bases separated the two germline ends. The sample's time point: after neoadjuvant nivolumab, at surgical resection. Cohort: HPV-negative, locally advanced oral cavity squamous cell carcinoma patients. PBMCs were not maintained or expanded in culture before analysis. This record belongs to a study of neoadjuvant anti-PD-1 for oral cavity cancer. Overall study findings and caveats: Each response group had just a few patients in TCR analyses. PBMC Gini-index clonality exceeded responders' in non-responders post-nivolumab.

This specimen was PBMCs, taken after nivolumab (anti-PD-1) treatment. The receptor was derived from a person between 40 and 79 years old with oral cavity squamous cell carcinoma. The rearrangement joins TRBV5-1 to TRBJ1-1; weak D call: TRBD1 (6 bases). The CDR3: CASSLTGPAEAFF. The CDR3 DNA reads TGCGCCAGCAGCTTGACAGGGCCCGCTGAAGCTTTCTTT.